This TCR beta chain was captured by sequencing in a study of T cell changes during pregnancy in multiple sclerosis. TCRdb's table, derived via immunoSEQ multiplex PCR, lists solely in-frame clones and lacks some. The sample has roughly 80,000 clones; about 92% are singletons. Deletions cut 6 bases from V and 0 bases from J, with 14 bases between. CDR3 length equals 16 residues. Germline CDR1 MRHNA, CDR2 SNTAGT. This clonotype was sampled from a female donor with multiple sclerosis, enrolled in a pregnancy study. The chain joins TRBV6-4 to TRBJ2-2; tentatively, D is TRBD2 (6 bases). Material: peripheral blood, obtained in the second trimester of pregnancy. CDR3 amino acids: CASSGNGGTNTGELFF. The CDR3 bases are TGTGCCAGCAGCGGAAACGGGGGAACGAACACCGGGGAGCTGTTTTTT.